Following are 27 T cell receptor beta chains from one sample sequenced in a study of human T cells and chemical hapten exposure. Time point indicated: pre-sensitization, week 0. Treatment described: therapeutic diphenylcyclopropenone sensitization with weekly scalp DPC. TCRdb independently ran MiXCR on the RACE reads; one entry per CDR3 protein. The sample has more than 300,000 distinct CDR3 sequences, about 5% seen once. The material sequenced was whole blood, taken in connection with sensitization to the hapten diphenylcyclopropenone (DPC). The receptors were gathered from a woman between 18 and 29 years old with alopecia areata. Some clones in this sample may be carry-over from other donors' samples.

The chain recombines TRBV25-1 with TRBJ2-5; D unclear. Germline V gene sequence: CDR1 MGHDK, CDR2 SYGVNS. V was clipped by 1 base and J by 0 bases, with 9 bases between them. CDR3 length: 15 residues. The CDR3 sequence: CASSESNQYQETQYF. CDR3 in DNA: TGTGCCAGCAGTGAATCCAATCAGTACCAAGAGACCCAGTACTTC.

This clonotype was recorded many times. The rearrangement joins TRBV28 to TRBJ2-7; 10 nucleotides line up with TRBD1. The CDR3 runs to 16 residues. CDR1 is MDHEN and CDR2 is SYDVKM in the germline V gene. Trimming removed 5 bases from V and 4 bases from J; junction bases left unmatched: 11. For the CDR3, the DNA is TGTGCCAGCAGTCCCAACCTCTGGACAGGGGGATACGAGCAGTACTTC. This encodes CASSPNLWTGGYEQYF.

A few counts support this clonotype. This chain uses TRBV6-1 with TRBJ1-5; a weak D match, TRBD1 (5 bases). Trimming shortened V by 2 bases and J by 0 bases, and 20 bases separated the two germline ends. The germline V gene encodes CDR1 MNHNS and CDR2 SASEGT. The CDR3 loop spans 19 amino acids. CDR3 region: CASSERGGLRPYSNQPQHF. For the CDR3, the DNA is TGTGCCAGCAGTGAACGTGGGGGGTTACGACCCTATAGCAATCAGCCCCAGCATTTT.

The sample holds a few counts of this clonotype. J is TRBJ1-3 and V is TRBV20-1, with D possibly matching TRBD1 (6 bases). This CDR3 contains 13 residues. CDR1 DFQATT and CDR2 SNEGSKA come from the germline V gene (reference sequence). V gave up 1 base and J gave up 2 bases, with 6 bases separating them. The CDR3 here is CSARGTAGNTIYF. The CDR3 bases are TGCAGTGCTAGAGGGACAGCTGGAAACACCATATATTTT.

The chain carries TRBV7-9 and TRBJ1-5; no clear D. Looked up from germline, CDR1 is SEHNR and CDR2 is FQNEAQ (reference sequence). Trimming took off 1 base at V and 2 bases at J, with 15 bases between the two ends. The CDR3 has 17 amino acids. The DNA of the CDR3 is TGTGCCAGCAGCTTAGAGGAAACGGGGAAAGGCAATCAGCCCCAGCATTTT. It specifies CASSLEETGKGNQPQHF.

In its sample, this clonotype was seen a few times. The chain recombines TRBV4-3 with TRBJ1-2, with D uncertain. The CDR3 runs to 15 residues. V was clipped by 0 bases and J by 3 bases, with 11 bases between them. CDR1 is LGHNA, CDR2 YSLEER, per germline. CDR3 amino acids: CASSQDGSGYYGYTF. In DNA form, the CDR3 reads TGCGCCAGCAGCCAAGATGGCAGCGGATACTATGGCTACACCTTC.

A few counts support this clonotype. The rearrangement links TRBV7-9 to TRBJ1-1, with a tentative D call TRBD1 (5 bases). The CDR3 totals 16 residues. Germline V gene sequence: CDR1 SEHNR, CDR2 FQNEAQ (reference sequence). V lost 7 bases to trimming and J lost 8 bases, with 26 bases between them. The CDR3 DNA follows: TGTGCCAGCACCCGAACCGGAAAAGGAAGACAGCCAGAAGCTTTCTTT. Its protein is CASTRTGKGRQPEAFF.

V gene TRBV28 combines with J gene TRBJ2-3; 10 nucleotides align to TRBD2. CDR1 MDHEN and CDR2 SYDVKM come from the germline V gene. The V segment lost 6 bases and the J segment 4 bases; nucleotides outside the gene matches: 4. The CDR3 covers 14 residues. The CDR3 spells CASRKAGGPDTQYF. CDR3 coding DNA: TGTGCCAGCAGGAAAGCGGGGGGGCCAGATACGCAGTATTTT.

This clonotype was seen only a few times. Written as DNA, the CDR3 is TGTGCCAGCTCACCACAGACAGGGAAAAATGAAAAACTGTTTTTT. It translates to CASSPQTGKNEKLFF. This chain joins TRBV18 and TRBJ1-4; TRBD1 aligns across 7 bases. The CDR3 has 15 residues. The ends lost 1 base at V and 5 bases at J; junction bases unmatched: 4. Germline values: CDR1 KGHSH, CDR2 LQKENI.

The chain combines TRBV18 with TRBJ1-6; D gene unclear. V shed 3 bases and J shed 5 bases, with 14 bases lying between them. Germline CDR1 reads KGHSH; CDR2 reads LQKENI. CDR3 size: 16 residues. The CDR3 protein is CASSPEPLSHNSPLHF. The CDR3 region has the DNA TGTGCCAGCTCACCCGAACCTTTGAGCCATAATTCACCCCTCCACTTT.

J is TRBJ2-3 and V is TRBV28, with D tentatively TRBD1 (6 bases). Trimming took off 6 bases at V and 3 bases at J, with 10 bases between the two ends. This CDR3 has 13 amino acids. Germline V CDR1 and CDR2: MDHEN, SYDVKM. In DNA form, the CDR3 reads TGTGCCAGCAGATTGCAGGGGACAGATACGCAGTATTTT. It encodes CASRLQGTDTQYF.

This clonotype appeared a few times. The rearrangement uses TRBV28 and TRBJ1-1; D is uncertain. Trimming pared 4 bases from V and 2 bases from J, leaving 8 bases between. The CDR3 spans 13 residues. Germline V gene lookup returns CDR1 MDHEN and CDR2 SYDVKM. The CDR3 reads CASSSGYNTEAFF. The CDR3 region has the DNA TGTGCCAGCAGTTCAGGATATAACACTGAAGCTTTCTTT.

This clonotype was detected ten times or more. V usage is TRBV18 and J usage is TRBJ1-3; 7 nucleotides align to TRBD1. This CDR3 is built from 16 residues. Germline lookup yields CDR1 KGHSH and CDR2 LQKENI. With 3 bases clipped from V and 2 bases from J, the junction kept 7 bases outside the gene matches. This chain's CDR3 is CASSPTPGTAGNTIYF. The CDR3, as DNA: TGTGCCAGCTCACCGACACCTGGGACAGCTGGAAACACCATATATTTT.

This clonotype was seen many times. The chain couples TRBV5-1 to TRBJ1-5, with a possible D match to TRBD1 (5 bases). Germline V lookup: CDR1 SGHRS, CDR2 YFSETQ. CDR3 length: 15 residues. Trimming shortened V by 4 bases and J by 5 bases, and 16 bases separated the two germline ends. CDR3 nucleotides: TGCGCCAGCAGCCCCGAGTGGGGGACCCATCAGCCCCAGCATTTT. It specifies CASSPEWGTHQPQHF.

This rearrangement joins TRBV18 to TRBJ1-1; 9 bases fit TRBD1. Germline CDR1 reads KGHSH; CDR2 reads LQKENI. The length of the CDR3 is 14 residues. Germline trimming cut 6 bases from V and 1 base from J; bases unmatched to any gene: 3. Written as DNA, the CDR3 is TGTGCCAGCTCCGAGGGACAGGGGAACACTGAAGCTTTCTTT. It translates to CASSEGQGNTEAFF.

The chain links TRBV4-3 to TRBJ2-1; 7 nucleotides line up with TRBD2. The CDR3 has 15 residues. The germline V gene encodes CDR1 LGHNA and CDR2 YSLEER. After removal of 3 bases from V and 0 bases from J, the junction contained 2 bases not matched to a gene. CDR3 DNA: TGCGCCAGCAGCCAGCGGGGGAGCTCCTACAATGAGCAGTTCTTC. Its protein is CASSQRGSSYNEQFF.

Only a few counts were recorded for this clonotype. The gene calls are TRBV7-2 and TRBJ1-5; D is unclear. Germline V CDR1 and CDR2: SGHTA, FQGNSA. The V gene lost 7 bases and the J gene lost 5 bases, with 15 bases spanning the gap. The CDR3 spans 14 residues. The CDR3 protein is CASKNRTSDQPQHF. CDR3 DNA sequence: TGTGCCAGCAAAAATCGTACCTCAGATCAGCCCCAGCATTTT.

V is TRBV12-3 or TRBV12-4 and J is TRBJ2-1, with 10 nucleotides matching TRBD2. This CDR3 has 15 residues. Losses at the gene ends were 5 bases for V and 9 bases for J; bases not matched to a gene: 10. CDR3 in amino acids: CASSHSGGADGEQFF. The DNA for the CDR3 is TGTGCCAGCAGTCACAGCGGGGGGGCTGACGGTGAGCAGTTCTTC.

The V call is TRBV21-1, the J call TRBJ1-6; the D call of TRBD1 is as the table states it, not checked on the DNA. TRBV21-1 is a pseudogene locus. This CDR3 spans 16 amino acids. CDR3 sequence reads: CASSSHPGQHNSPLHF. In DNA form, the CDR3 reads TGTGCCAGCAGCTCCCATCCGGGACAGCATAATTCACCCCTCCACTTT.

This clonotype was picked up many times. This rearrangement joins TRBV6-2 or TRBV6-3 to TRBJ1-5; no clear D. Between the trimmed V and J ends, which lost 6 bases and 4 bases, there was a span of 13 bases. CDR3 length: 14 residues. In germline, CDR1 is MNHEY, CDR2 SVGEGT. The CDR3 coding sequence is TGTGCCAGCAGATTCGGACGGATAAATCAGCCCCAGCATTTT. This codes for CASRFGRINQPQHF.

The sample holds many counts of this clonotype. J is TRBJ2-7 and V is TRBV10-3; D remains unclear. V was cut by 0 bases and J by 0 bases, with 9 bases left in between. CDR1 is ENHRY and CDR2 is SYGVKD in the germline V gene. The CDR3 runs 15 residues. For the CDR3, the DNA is TGTGCCATCAGTGAGTCAGGAGTAAGCTCCTACGAGCAGTACTTC. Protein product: CAISESGVSSYEQYF.

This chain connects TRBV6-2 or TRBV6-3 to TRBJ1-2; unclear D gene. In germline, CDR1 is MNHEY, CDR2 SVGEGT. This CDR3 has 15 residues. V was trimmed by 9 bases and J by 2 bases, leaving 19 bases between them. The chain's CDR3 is CARVLTGRANYGYTF. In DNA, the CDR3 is TGTGCCAGGGTTCTGACCGGGAGAGCAAACTATGGCTACACCTTC.

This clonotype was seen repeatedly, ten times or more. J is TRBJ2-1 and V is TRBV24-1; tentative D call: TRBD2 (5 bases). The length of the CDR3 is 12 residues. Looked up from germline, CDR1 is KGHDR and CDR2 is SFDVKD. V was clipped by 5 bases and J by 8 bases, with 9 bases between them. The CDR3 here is CATSGAGDEQFF. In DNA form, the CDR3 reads TGTGCCACCAGTGGGGCGGGCGATGAGCAGTTCTTC.

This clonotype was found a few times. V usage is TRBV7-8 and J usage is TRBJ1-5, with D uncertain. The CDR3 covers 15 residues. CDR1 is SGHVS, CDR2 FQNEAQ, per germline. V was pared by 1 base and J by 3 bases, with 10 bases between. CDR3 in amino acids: CASSLESRDNQPQHF. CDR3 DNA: TGTGCCAGCAGCTTAGAATCTAGGGACAATCAGCCCCAGCATTTT.

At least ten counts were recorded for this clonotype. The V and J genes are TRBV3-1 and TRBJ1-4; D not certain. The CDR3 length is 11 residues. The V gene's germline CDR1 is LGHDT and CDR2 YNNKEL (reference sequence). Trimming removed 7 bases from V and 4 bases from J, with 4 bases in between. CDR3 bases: TGTGCCAGCACCAATAATGAAAAACTGTTTTTT. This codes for CASTNNEKLFF. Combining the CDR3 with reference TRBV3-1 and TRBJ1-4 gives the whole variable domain DTAVSQTPKYLVTQMGNDKSIKCEQNLGHDTMYWYKQDSKKFLKIMFSYNNKELIINETVPNRFSPKSPDKAHLNLHINSLELGDSAVYFCASTNNEKLFFGSGTQLSVL.

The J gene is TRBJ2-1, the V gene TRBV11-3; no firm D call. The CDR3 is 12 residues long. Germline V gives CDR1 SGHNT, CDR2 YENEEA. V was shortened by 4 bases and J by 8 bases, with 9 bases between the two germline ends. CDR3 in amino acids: CASSSHVDEQFF. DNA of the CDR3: TGTGCCAGCAGCTCCCACGTCGATGAGCAGTTCTTC.

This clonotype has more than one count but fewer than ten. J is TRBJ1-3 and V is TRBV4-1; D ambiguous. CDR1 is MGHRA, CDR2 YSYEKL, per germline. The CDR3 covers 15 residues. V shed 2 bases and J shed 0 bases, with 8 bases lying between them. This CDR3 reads CASSQTQFSGNTIYF. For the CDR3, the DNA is TGCGCCAGCAGCCAAACACAGTTCTCTGGAAACACCATATATTTT.